This TCR beta chain was recovered during a study of early T cells in non-severe SARS-CoV-2 infection. Across the whole study: Sequencing was performed on bulk RNA from unsorted whole blood, leaving chains unpaired.

CDR1 and CDR2 (germline): SNHLY, FYNNEI. The CDR3 covers 14 residues. V lost 4 bases to trimming and J lost 7 bases, with 14 bases between them. Study observations and caveats: A preference for anti-spike CD8 responses marked VDJdb matching, which missed private and CD4 specificities.

Individual cDNA molecules were tagged with unique molecular identifiers. One entry per CDR3 protein, called by TCRdb with MiXCR from the 5' RACE reads. Of around 61,000 distinct CDR3 sequences in the sample, 10% to 15% are singletons; the top ten hold 2.9%. This clonotype showed up many times. The antigen remains undetermined. J is TRBJ1-5 and V is TRBV2, with D perhaps TRBD1 (6 bases). The source material was whole blood. The TCR originated in an adult who was a healthcare worker with PCR-confirmed SARS-CoV-2 infection or an uninfected control (not recorded which). The CDR3 protein is CASSGETGGQPQHF. CDR3 nucleotides: TGTGCCAGCAGTGGGGAGACAGGCGGGCAGCCCCAGCATTTT.